This T cell receptor (beta chain) was recorded in a study of T cell changes during pregnancy in multiple sclerosis. CDR3 length: 16 amino acids. V was cut by 4 bases and J by 0 bases, with 12 bases left in between. The data were produced by immunoSEQ multiplex PCR, yet TCRdb's version contains in-frame clones alone and is incomplete. The table records tens of thousands of clones, 85% to 95% of them present only once. This sequence was found in a female donor in good health, enrolled as a control in a pregnancy study. Sequencing was performed on peripheral blood, taken in the second trimester of pregnancy. This rearrangement joins TRBV6-7 to TRBJ1-4, with TRBD1 as a possible D gene (5 bases). TRBV6-7 counts as an open reading frame of uncertain function. The chain's CDR3 is CASSWGGRPTNEKLFF. Here the CDR3 DNA reads TGTGCCAGCAGTTGGGGGGGACGGCCAACTAATGAAAAACTGTTTTTT.